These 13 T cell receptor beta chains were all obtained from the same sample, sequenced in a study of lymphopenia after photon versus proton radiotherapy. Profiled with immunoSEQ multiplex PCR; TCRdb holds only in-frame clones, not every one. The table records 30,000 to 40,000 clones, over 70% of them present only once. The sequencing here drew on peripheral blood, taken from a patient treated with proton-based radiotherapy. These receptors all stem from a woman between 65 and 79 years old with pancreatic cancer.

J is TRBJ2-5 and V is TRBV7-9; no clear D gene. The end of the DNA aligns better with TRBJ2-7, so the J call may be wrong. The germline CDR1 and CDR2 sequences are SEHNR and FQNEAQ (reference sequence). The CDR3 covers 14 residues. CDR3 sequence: CASSEKAYSYEQYF. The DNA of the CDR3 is TGTGCCAGCAGCGAAAAAGCCTATTCCTACGAGCAGTACTTC.

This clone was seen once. The CDR3 nucleotides are TGTGCCAGCTCACCCCTTGACATGAACACTGAAGCTTTCTTT. Protein: CASSPLDMNTEAFF. The chain recombines TRBV18 with TRBJ1-1, with D hard to call. The V gene's germline CDR1 is KGHSH and CDR2 LQKENI. The CDR3 extends over 14 amino acids. The germline V and J ends were trimmed by 3 bases and 0 bases, with 8 bases remaining between them.

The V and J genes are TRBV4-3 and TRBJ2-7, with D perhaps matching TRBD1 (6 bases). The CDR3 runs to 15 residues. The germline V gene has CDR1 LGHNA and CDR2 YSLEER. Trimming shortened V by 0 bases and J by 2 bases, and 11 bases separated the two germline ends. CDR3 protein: CASSQDQGTPYEQYF. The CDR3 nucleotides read TGCGCCAGCAGCCAAGATCAGGGGACCCCCTACGAGCAGTACTTC.

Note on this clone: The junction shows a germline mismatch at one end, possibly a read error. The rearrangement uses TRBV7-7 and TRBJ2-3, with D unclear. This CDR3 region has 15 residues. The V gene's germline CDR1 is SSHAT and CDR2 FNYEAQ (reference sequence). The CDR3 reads CASSLQPTSTDTQYF. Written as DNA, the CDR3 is TGTGCTAGCAGCCTTCAACCCACTAGCACAGATACGCAGTATTTT.

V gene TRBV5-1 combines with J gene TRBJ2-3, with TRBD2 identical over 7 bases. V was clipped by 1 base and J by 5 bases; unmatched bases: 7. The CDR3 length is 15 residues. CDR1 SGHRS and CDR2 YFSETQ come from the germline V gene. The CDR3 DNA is TGCGCCAGCAGCTTGCGGACGGGAGGTGGAGATACGCAGTATTTT. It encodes CASSLRTGGGDTQYF.

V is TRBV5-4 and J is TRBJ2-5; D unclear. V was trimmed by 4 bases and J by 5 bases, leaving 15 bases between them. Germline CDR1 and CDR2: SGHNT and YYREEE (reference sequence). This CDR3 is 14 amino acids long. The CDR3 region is CASSPSRSDETQYF. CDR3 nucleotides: TGTGCCAGCAGCCCATCCAGATCGGACGAGACCCAGTACTTC.

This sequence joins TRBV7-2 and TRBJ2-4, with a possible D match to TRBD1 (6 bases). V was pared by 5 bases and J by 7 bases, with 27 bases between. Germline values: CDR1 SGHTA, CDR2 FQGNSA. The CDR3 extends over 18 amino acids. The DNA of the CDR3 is TGTGCCAGCAGCCTTTACAACTCCAGAACAGGGAGTCGGAACATTCAGTACTTC. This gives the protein CASSLYNSRTGSRNIQYF. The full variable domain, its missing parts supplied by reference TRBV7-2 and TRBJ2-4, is GAGVSQSPSNKVTEKGKDVELRCDPISGHTALYWYRQSLGQGLEFLIYFQGNSAPDKSGLPSDRFSAERTGGSVSTLTIQRTQQEDSAVYLCASSLYNSRTGSRNIQYFGAGTRLSVL.

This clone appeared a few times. This CDR3 is CASSRGLAGGYDTGELFF. CDR3 sequence (DNA): TGTGCCAGTAGTAGGGGACTAGCGGGAGGTTATGACACCGGGGAGCTGTTTTTT. The V and J genes are TRBV19 and TRBJ2-2; TRBD2 aligns across 15 bases. V lost 4 bases to trimming and J lost 3 bases; unmatched junction nucleotides: 6. Per the germline V gene, CDR1 is LNHDA and CDR2 is SQIVND (reference sequence). This CDR3 has 18 residues.

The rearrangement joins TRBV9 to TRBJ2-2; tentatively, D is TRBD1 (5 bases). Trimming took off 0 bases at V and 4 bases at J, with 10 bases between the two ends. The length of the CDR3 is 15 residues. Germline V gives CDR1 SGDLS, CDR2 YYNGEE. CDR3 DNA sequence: TGTGCCAGCAGCGTAGTTGGACAACCCACCGGGGAGCTGTTTTTT. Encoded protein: CASSVVGQPTGELFF.

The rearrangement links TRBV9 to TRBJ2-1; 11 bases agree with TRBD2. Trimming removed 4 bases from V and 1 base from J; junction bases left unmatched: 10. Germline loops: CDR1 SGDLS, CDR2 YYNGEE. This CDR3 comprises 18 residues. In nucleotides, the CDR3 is TGTGCCAGCAGCAGGACTAGCGGGCTCGCCGGGTCCTACAATGAGCAGTTCTTC. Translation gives CASSRTSGLAGSYNEQFF.

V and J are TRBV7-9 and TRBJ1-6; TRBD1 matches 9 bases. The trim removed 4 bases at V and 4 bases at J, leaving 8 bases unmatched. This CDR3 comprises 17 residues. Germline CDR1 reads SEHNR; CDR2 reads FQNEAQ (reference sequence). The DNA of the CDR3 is TGTGCCAGCAGCTCCTGGACAGGGGCCGATTATAATTCACCCCTCCACTTT. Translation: CASSSWTGADYNSPLHF.

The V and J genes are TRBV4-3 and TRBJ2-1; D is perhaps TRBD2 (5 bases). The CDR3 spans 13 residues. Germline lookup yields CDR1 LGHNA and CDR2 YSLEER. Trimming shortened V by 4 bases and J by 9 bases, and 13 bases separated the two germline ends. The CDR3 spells CASSLELRGEQFF. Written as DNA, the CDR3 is TGCGCCAGCAGCCTCGAACTTCGGGGTGAGCAGTTCTTC.

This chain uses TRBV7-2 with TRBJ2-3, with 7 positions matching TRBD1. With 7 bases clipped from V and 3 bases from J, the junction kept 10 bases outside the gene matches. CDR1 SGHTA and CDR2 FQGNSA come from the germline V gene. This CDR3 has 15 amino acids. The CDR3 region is CASTFRDRKTDTQYF. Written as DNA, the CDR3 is TGTGCCAGCACCTTCCGGGACAGAAAAACAGATACGCAGTATTTT.